This record covers a single T cell receptor beta chain. Its antigen is as yet unknown. This record comes from a study of CXCR3-negative and CXCR3-positive naive CD8 T cells. The germline gives CDR1 SEHNR, CDR2 FQNEAQ (reference sequence). The CDR3 is 13 residues long. Within the CD8+ T cell compartment, naive cells were CD45RO-CCR7+CD27+CD95-. Carrying UMI labels, the TRB cDNA libraries were prepared through 5' RACE. From the 5' RACE reads, TCRdb lists one entry per CDR3 protein and no DNA. This sample's clone table lists 84,000 or so distinct CDR3 sequences. Findings and limits, study-wide: Against CXCR3-negative naive cells, CXCR3-positive naive cells showed more hydrophobic TRB CDR3s. The TRBV-TRBJ usage of naive CXCR3-negative and CXCR3-positive cells was similar, but that of memory cells differed. High diversity, comparable across both naive subsets, contrasted with much lower diversity in memory CD8+ cells.

This TCR came from a human donor in good health. Some clones in this sample may be carry-over from other donors' samples. Sequencing was done on a sample of naive CXCR3- CD8+ T cells from blood. Subset described: CD45RO-CCR7+CD27+CD95- naive CD8+ T cells lacking CXCR3 (TNR3-). This sequence joins TRBV7-9 and TRBJ2-5. The CDR3 sequence: CASRAVMLETQYF.